What follows are 11 T cell receptor beta chains derived from one specimen sequenced in a study of PD-1 blockade in mismatch repair-deficient tumors. Method: immunoSEQ multiplex PCR; TCRdb's copy keeps in-frame clones and lacks some. The sample includes approximately 100,000 clones, over 65% of them seen just once. Here the sequenced sample was peripheral blood, taken about eight months after starting pembrolizumab. The receptor source for this set is an adult with mismatch repair-deficient cancer.

The chain links TRBV25-1 to TRBJ1-2, with 7 bases fitting TRBD1. This CDR3 is built from 14 residues. V lost 2 bases to trimming and J lost 8 bases; unmatched junction nucleotides: 8. Germline values: CDR1 MGHDK, CDR2 SYGVNS. The CDR3 DNA is TGTGCCAGCAGTGAACGTACAGGGGCCGGGGGCTACACCTTC. It specifies CASSERTGAGGYTF.

The rearrangement links TRBV18 to TRBJ2-1; TRBD2 matches at 10 bases. V shed 3 bases and J 8 bases; nucleotides not matched to a gene: 10. The CDR3 is 16 residues long. The V gene's germline CDR1 is KGHSH and CDR2 LQKENI. The CDR3 nucleotides read TGTGCCAGCTCACCTTTAAGACTAGCGGGTGGCGATGAGCAGTTCTTC. This sequence encodes CASSPLRLAGGDEQFF.

Note on this clone: An end of the junction does not agree with germline; a read error may underlie this. The V gene is TRBV19, the J gene TRBJ2-3; the match to TRBD1 covers 8 bases. Germline lookup yields CDR1 LNHDA and CDR2 SQIVND (reference sequence). This CDR3 spans 17 amino acids. The CDR3 DNA is TGTGCCAGTAGTCTCCCCACGGACAGGGACCTCACATATACGCAGTATTTT. Translation gives CASSLPTDRDLTYTQYF.

The chain uses TRBV10-3 and TRBJ1-5; D is undetermined. The V gene's germline CDR1 is ENHRY and CDR2 SYGVKD. V lost 3 bases and J 1 base, leaving 7 bases between the germline ends. The CDR3 has 14 residues. The chain's CDR3 is CAISDPRSNQPQHF. The DNA for the CDR3 is TGTGCCATCAGTGACCCCAGAAGCAATCAGCCCCAGCATTTT.

The chain is built from TRBV27 and TRBJ1-4, with D possibly matching TRBD1 (6 bases). The germline V gene encodes CDR1 MNHEY and CDR2 SMNVEV (reference sequence). Between the trimmed V and J ends, which lost 6 bases and 5 bases, there was a span of 13 bases. The CDR3 runs to 14 residues. DNA for the CDR3: TGTGCCAGCAGAGGGCAGGGGAGGAATGAAAAACTGTTTTTT. This gives the protein CASRGQGRNEKLFF.

The V call is TRBV15, the J call TRBJ2-7; 7 bases line up with TRBD2. The junction had 2 bases not matched to a gene; V was cut back by 0 bases and J by 0 bases. The CDR3 extends over 15 amino acids. Per germline, CDR1 LNHNV and CDR2 YYDKDF (reference sequence). CDR3 bases: TGTGCCACCAGCAGAGAAGGCGGGAGCTCCTACGAGCAGTACTTC. Translation gives CATSREGGSSYEQYF.

CDR3 amino acids: CASSLVGQSYEQYF. The DNA of the CDR3 is TGTGCCAGCAGCTTAGTGGGACAGTCCTACGAGCAGTACTTC. The chain couples TRBV7-2 to TRBJ2-7; TRBD1 matches at 7 bases. V lost 1 base, J lost 1 base, and 1 base stayed unmatched. The length of the CDR3 is 14 residues. From germline, CDR1 is SGHTA and CDR2 FQGNSA. The full variable domain, completed using reference TRBV7-2 and TRBJ2-7, is GAGVSQSPSNKVTEKGKDVELRCDPISGHTALYWYRQSLGQGLEFLIYFQGNSAPDKSGLPSDRFSAERTGGSVSTLTIQRTQQEDSAVYLCASSLVGQSYEQYFGPGTRLTVT.

This clone has a handful of counts. This rearrangement joins TRBV4-2 to TRBJ1-5; unclear D gene. Germline V CDR1 and CDR2: LGHNA, YNFKEQ. This CDR3 is built from 15 residues. V gave up 0 bases and J gave up 0 bases, with 6 bases separating them. The DNA for the CDR3 is TGTGCCAGCAGCCAAGATGCCTATAGCAATCAGCCCCAGCATTTT. It encodes CASSQDAYSNQPQHF.

The genes are TRBV9 and TRBJ2-1, with TRBD2 identical over 8 bases. CDR3 length: 15 residues. The germline V gene encodes CDR1 SGDLS and CDR2 YYNGEE. V gave up 4 bases and J gave up 2 bases; unmatched junction bases: 5. CDR3 in amino acids: CASSPRLATYNEQFF. The CDR3, as DNA: TGTGCCAGCAGCCCCCGACTAGCGACCTACAATGAGCAGTTCTTC.

This rearrangement joins TRBV4-2 to TRBJ2-4; a weak D match, TRBD2 (6 bases). V lost 4 bases and J lost 5, with 24 bases in between. CDR3 length equals 18 residues. Per the germline V gene, CDR1 is LGHNA and CDR2 is YNFKEQ. CDR3 protein: CASSLKFRDSNQQNIQYF. The CDR3 DNA reads TGTGCCAGCAGCCTAAAGTTCCGGGACTCCAACCAACAAAACATTCAGTACTTC.

J is TRBJ2-7 and V is TRBV28, with 11 bases that match TRBD2. The CDR3 is 14 residues long. CDR1 is MDHEN, CDR2 SYDVKM, per germline. The V and J ends lost 8 bases and 2 bases, in that order; junction bases with no gene match: 5. The CDR3 bases are TGTGCCAGCGTTGGACTAGCGGGTCCCTACGAGCAGTACTTC. This encodes CASVGLAGPYEQYF. The whole variable domain, filled in from reference TRBV28 and TRBJ2-7, reads DVKVTQSSRYLVKRTGEKVFLECVQDMDHENMFWYRQDPGLGLRLIYFSYDVKMKEKGDIPEGYSVSREKKERFSLILESASTNQTSMYLCASVGLAGPYEQYFGPGTRLTVT.